The clone carrying this T cell receptor beta chain occurred a few times. Its specificity is not known. The isolated RNA, all of it, was reverse transcribed, so expressed TCRB transcripts were what got sequenced. Repertoires were generated with immunoSEQ multiplex PCR, while TCRdb's copy carries only in-frame clones and drops some. Of about 150,000 clones in the sample, 11% were seen once. Germline CDR1 is SGHRS and CDR2 is YFSETQ. V was trimmed by 0 bases and J by 5 bases, leaving 14 bases between them. The CDR3 runs to 15 residues. These data are taken from a study of beta chain features in type 1 diabetes. The study's findings and limits: A greater similarity of naive, central memory and Treg TCRB repertoires was seen among patients than among healthy donors.

The chain carries TRBV5-1 and TRBJ1-2, with D tentatively TRBD1 (6 bases). Material for sequencing was central memory CD4+ T cells from blood. The receptor was derived from a man younger than 35 in good health. The CDR3 DNA sequence: TGCGCCAGCAGCTTGGCCGCAGGGGAATCTTATGGCTACACCTTC. Encoded protein: CASSLAAGESYGYTF.